Shown below are 14 T cell receptor beta chains from a single sample sequenced in a study of identifying expanded T cells in peripheral blood. Measured with immunoSEQ multiplex PCR; TCRdb has only the in-frame clones, and not every one. Of some 100,000 clones in the sample, about 87% were seen once. Sequenced input: blood. The receptors were sampled from a person aged 18 to 70 in good health.

This chain joins TRBV7-2 and TRBJ1-5; D gene uncertain. CDR3 length: 13 amino acids. Per the germline V gene, CDR1 is SGHTA and CDR2 is FQGNSA. Trimming cost V 1 base and J 2 bases, with 3 bases left between them. The CDR3 bases are TGTGCCAGCAGCTTAGTGGGCAATCAGCCCCAGCATTTT. Its protein product is CASSLVGNQPQHF.

The DNA of the CDR3 is TGCGCCAGCAGCCTGTATAGGGATACGAGGGGAGATACGCAGTATTTT. It specifies CASSLYRDTRGDTQYF. The chain combines TRBV4-3 with TRBJ2-3; D is tentatively TRBD1 or TRBD2 (5 bases each). Germline values: CDR1 LGHNA, CDR2 YSLEER. This CDR3 spans 16 amino acids. The germline V and J ends were trimmed by 4 bases and 5 bases, with 19 bases remaining between them.

This CDR3 reads CASSFGRPYGYTF. CDR3 bases: TGTGCCAGCAGCTTTGGGCGGCCCTATGGCTACACCTTC. The rearrangement uses TRBV11-2 and TRBJ1-2; no reliable D call. Trimming removed 3 bases from V and 4 bases from J, with 9 bases in between. The CDR3 has 13 residues. Looked up from germline, CDR1 is SGHAT and CDR2 is FQNNGV.

V usage is TRBV20-1 and J usage is TRBJ1-2; 7 nucleotides line up with TRBD1. The germline V gene encodes CDR1 DFQATT and CDR2 SNEGSKA (reference sequence). Trimming took 1 base from V and 8 from J; bases not matched to a gene: 1. The CDR3 has 11 amino acids. The CDR3 DNA reads as TGCAGTGCTAGAGGACAGGGAGGCTACACCTTC. This encodes CSARGQGGYTF.

The rearrangement links TRBV14 to TRBJ2-1, with 10 bases aligning to TRBD2. Germline V gene sequence: CDR1 SGHDN, CDR2 FVKESK. This CDR3 region has 15 residues. The ends lost 4 bases at V and 15 bases at J; junction bases unmatched: 15. The DNA for the CDR3 is TGTGCCAGCAGCCGTAACACCGGGACTAGCGTTCGGTGGTTCTTC. Its protein is CASSRNTGTSVRWFF.

The rearrangement uses TRBV5-5 and TRBJ1-1; a possible D gene is TRBD1 (6 bases). V was cut by 0 bases and J by 2 bases, with 20 bases left in between. The CDR3 covers 18 residues. CDR1 is SGHKS, CDR2 YYEKEE, per germline (reference sequence). CDR3 bases: TGTGCCAGCAGCTTGGATCCATCAGGGGCCGCGAAAAACACTGAAGCTTTCTTT. This sequence encodes CASSLDPSGAAKNTEAFF. Full variable domain (missing parts from reference TRBV5-5 and TRBJ1-1): DAGVTQSPTHLIKTRGQQVTLRCSPISGHKSVSWYQQVLGQGPQFIFQYYEKEERGRGNFPDRFSARQFPNYSSELNVNALLLGDSALYLCASSLDPSGAAKNTEAFFGQGTRLTVV.

This clone was seen only once. The V call is TRBV7-2, the J call TRBJ2-3, with TRBD2 as a possible D gene (5 bases). The CDR3 extends over 15 amino acids. The germline V gene has CDR1 SGHTA and CDR2 FQGNSA. Trimming shortened V by 3 bases and J by 6 bases, and 16 bases separated the two germline ends. CDR3: CASSFGGLSGDTQYF. DNA of the CDR3: TGTGCCAGCAGCTTCGGCGGGCTATCTGGGGATACGCAGTATTTT.

The chain has TRBV6-1 and TRBJ2-1; 8 bases fit TRBD2. The CDR3 loop spans 15 amino acids. J was trimmed by 6 bases and V by 9 bases; bases with no gene match: 13. Germline assignment: CDR1 MNHNS and CDR2 SASEGT. The chain's CDR3 is CASSLREDGGNEQFF. DNA for the CDR3: TGTGCCAGTTCCTTGCGGGAGGATGGTGGCAATGAGCAGTTCTTC.

The genes are TRBV11-3 and TRBJ2-3; TRBD2 aligns across 8 bases. CDR1 is SGHNT, CDR2 YENEEA, per germline. This CDR3 contains 14 residues. V lost 6 bases and J lost 3; bases outside the gene matches: 5. CDR3 amino acids: CASSLAGGTDTQYF. CDR3 nucleotide sequence: TGTGCCAGCAGTCTGGCGGGGGGTACAGATACGCAGTATTTT.

The chain joins TRBV6-5 to TRBJ1-1, with 7 bases identical to TRBD1. CDR3 length: 12 residues. Germline CDR1 is MNHEY and CDR2 is SVGAGI. The V gene end was trimmed by 11 bases and the J gene end by 2 bases; junction bases not matched to a gene: 5. The CDR3, as DNA: TGTGCCTCAGGGGGGTATAACACTGAAGCTTTCTTT. Translated: CASGGYNTEAFF.

The chain recombines TRBV11-2 with TRBJ1-1; no clear D gene. The germline gives CDR1 SGHAT, CDR2 FQNNGV. The V and J ends lost 6 bases and 5 bases respectively, with 16 bases between them. The CDR3 spans 14 residues. The CDR3 DNA is TGTGCCAGCAGTCGTACTGGTGGGTGGACTGAAGCTTTCTTT. It translates to CASSRTGGWTEAFF.

The J gene is TRBJ2-2, the V gene TRBV19, with D perhaps matching TRBD1 (6 bases). The CDR3 extends over 16 amino acids. Germline V CDR1 and CDR2: LNHDA, SQIVND (reference sequence). Trimming removed 7 bases from V and 0 bases from J, with 15 bases in between. In DNA, the CDR3 is TGTGCCAGTATTGACCGAGGGGGTTCGAACACCGGGGAGCTGTTTTTT. It codes for CASIDRGGSNTGELFF.

The rearrangement links TRBV4-2 to TRBJ2-3; the D is unclear. V shed 1 base and J shed 1 base, with 12 bases lying between them. The CDR3 sequence is 16 residues long. Germline V gives CDR1 LGHNA, CDR2 YNFKEQ. The chain's CDR3 is CASSQVRGQRTDTQYF. CDR3 DNA sequence: TGTGCCAGCAGCCAAGTACGAGGTCAGCGCACAGATACGCAGTATTTT.

The rearrangement uses TRBV21-1 and TRBJ1-5. TRBV21-1 is a known pseudogene. This CDR3 spans 14 amino acids. CDR3 protein: CASSKRAGNQPQHF. DNA of the CDR3: TGTGCCAGCAGCAAACGAGCGGGCAATCAGCCCCAGCATTTT.